Listed below are T cell receptor beta chains from one sample, sequenced in a study of shared clonotypes between healthy human individuals. Measured with immunoSEQ multiplex PCR; TCRdb has only the in-frame clones, and not every one. This table holds under 1,100,000 clones, 75% to 85% found once. The specimen sequenced was memory CD4+ T cells from PBMCs. The receptor source for this set is a man aged 18-30 years in good health. Some clones in this sample may be carry-over from other donors' samples. CDR3s include the opening cysteine and the closing phenylalanine or tryptophan. D genes are given only for firm matches. Clone size is shown for a subset of rows, as once, few, many or a class of expanded clone.

>TRBV29-1|TRBD2|14|NA|TRBJ2-3
TGCATCATCCCGGGGACTAGTTTAGCAGATACGCAGTATTTT
CIIPGTSLADTQYF
>TRBV2|TRBD2|14|NA|TRBJ2-7
TGTGCCAGCAGTCCCGGGACTAGCCTCTACGAGCAGTACTTC
CASSPGTSLYEQYF
>TRBV6-5|NA|13|NA|TRBJ2-5
TGTGCCAGCAGCCAAAGCGTAGGGGAGACCCAGTACTTC
CASSQSVGETQYF
>TRBV6-6|NA|16|NA|TRBJ1-5
TGTGCCAGCAGTTACTCCTCACAGGTCATCAATCAGCCCCAGCATTTT
CASSYSSQVINQPQHF
>TRBV6-1|NA|14|NA|TRBJ2-7
TGTGCCAGCAGTGAGGAAGATCGATCCTACGAGCAGTACTTC
CASSEEDRSYEQYF
>TRBV7-8|NA|16|NA|TRBJ2-7
TGTGCCAGCAGCTTACCCCCCGCAGGCCTCCCTGGCGAGCAGTACTTC
CASSLPPAGLPGEQYF
>TRBV7-8|NA|17|NA|TRBJ1-1
TGTGCCAGCAGCTTAGCGAGGGCGTCAGGGCAGCCCACTGAAGCTTTCTTT
CASSLARASGQPTEAFF
>TRBV10-3|NA|14|NA|TRBJ1-1
TGTGCCATCAGAAGGACAGAGATGAACACTGAAGCTTTCTTT
CAIRRTEMNTEAFF
>TRBV4-2|TRBD2|16|NA|TRBJ2-7
TGTGCCAGCAGCCAAGATCGAGCGGGAGGAAGATACGAGCAGTACTTC
CASSQDRAGGRYEQYF
>TRBV28|TRBD1|15|NA|TRBJ2-7
TGTGCCAGCAATCCCGGCGGGACAGGGAGTAACGAGCAGTACTTC
CASNPGGTGSNEQYF
>TRBV28|NA|15|NA|TRBJ1-3
TGTGCCAGCAGTTTCAACAGGGAAACTGGAAACACCATATATTTT
CASSFNRETGNTIYF
>TRBV14|TRBD2|15|NA|TRBJ2-7
TGTGCCAGCAGCCACACGGGAGGCTCATTTTACGAGCAGTACTTC
CASSHTGGSFYEQYF
>TRBV28|NA|13|NA|TRBJ1-2
TGTGCCAGCAGAGGCGTCAGGTTCTATGGCTACACCTTC
CASRGVRFYGYTF
>TRBV7-2|NA|14|NA|TRBJ1-1
TGTGCCAGCCTACGATGGGGCATGAACACTGAAGCTTTCTTT
CASLRWGMNTEAFF
>TRBV19|NA|15|NA|TRBJ2-6
TGTGCCAGTAGTGTTACAGGCTCTGGGGCCAACGTCCTGACTTTC
CASSVTGSGANVLTF
>TRBV7-2|TRBD1|16|NA|TRBJ2-6
TGTGCCAGCACCCGACAGGGAAGGTCTGGGGCCAACGTCCTGACTTTC
CASTRQGRSGANVLTF
>TRBV18|NA|15|NA|TRBJ1-5
TGTGCCAGCTCACCAAGCGGAAGCAGCAATCAGCCCCAGCATTTT
CASSPSGSSNQPQHF
>TRBV7-2|NA|14|NA|TRBJ2-3
TGTGCCAGCAGCTCCCAGGGGTCAACAGATACGCAGTATTTT
CASSSQGSTDTQYF
>TRBV29-1|NA|14|NA|TRBJ2-2
TGCAGCGTGAGCACCACCCCCTACACCGGGGAGCTGTTTTTT
CSVSTTPYTGELFF
>TRBV23-1|TRBD1|15|once|TRBJ2-1
TGCGCCAGCAGTCAATCGAGCAGGACAGGGGGCGAAGGATTCTTC
CASSQSSRTGGEGFF
>TRBV5-6|TRBD2|16|NA|TRBJ2-1
TGTGCCAGCAGACTACCGGGACTAGCGGGAGCGAGTGAGCAGTTCTTC
CASRLPGLAGASEQFF
>TRBV6-1|TRBD2|14|NA|TRBJ2-7
TGTGCCAGCAGGGGTGACGGGAGGGCCGTCGCGCAGTACTTC
CASRGDGRAVAQYF
>TRBV18|NA|15|NA|TRBJ2-7
TGTGCCAGCTCACCGGCAGCGGTCCTCTCCTACGAGCAGTACTTC
CASSPAAVLSYEQYF
>TRBV7-2|TRBD2|15|NA|TRBJ2-7
TGTGCCAGCAGCCCCCTAGCGAGCGGGAGGAGCGAGCAGTACTTC
CASSPLASGRSEQYF
>TRBV11-2|TRBD1|14|NA|TRBJ1-1
TGTGCCAGCAGCTTGGGACAGGAGGAGACTGAAGCTTTCTTT
CASSLGQEETEAFF
>TRBV27|NA|16|NA|TRBJ2-2
TGTGCTAGCAGTTTAGGGGGAGGGCCTGACACCGGGGAGCTGTTTTTT
CASSLGGGPDTGELFF
>TRBV27|NA|17|NA|TRBJ2-7
TGTGCCAGCAGGGCTACACCGGGACTCTTTCACACCTACGAGCAGTACTTC
CASRATPGLFHTYEQYF
>TRBV15|NA|14|NA|TRBJ1-5
TGTGCCACCAGCAGAGAGGAGCCCTATCAGCCCCAGCATTTT
CATSREEPYQPQHF
>TRBV4-2|NA|15|NA|TRBJ2-4
TGTGCCAGCAGCCTAGATTATTCAGCCAAAAACATTCAGTACTTC
CASSLDYSAKNIQYF
>TRBV4-1|NA|14|once|TRBJ1-5
TGCGCCAGCAGCCTGTCCCCGAGTGATCAGCCCCAGCATTTT
CASSLSPSDQPQHF
>TRBV28|TRBD2|15|NA|TRBJ2-1
TGTGCCAGCAGTTTACGCGGGAGGACTTACAATGAGCAGTTCTTC
CASSLRGRTYNEQFF
>TRBV7-3|NA|13|few|TRBJ2-2
TGTGCCAGCAGCCGGCCGGGGACCGGGGAGCTGTTTTTT
CASSRPGTGELFF
>TRBV4-2|NA|17|once|TRBJ2-3
TGTGCCAGCAGCCAAGAGTTTTTTGGCGGTAGCACAGATACGCAGTATTTT
CASSQEFFGGSTDTQYF
>TRBV6-1|NA|15|NA|TRBJ2-3
TGTGCCAGCAGTGTGAGCCTCGGGGGCACAGATACGCAGTATTTT
CASSVSLGGTDTQYF
>TRBV6-6|TRBD2|15|NA|TRBJ2-1
TGTGCCAGCAGTTCTAGCGGGAGTCCCTACAATGAGCAGTTCTTC
CASSSSGSPYNEQFF
>TRBV5-1|NA|14|NA|TRBJ2-3
TGCGCCAGCAGCACTCGGACGGGGCGGGATACGCAGTATTTT
CASSTRTGRDTQYF
>TRBV6-1|NA|13|NA|TRBJ2-5
TGTGCCATCGCTTGGTGGAGTGAAGAGACCCAGTACTTC
CAIAWWSEETQYF
>TRBV4-2|NA|13|few|TRBJ2-3
TGTGCCAGCAGCCCGGGAAGCACAGATACGCAGTATTTT
CASSPGSTDTQYF
>TRBV28|NA|15|NA|TRBJ1-5
TGTGCCAGCAGTTACGGGGGACGGAACAATCAGCCCCAGCATTTT
CASSYGGRNNQPQHF
>TRBV2|TRBD1|15|many|TRBJ1-5
TGTGCCAGCAGTTACCGGGACAGGGGGGGTCAGCCCCAGCATTTT
CASSYRDRGGQPQHF
>TRBV4-3|NA|18|NA|TRBJ2-1
TGCGCCAGCAGCACTCTACCCCCCGAGGGATCTTATGTCCATGAGCAGTTCTTC
CASSTLPPEGSYVHEQFF
>TRBV10-3|TRBD1|19|NA|TRBJ1-1
TGTGCCATCAGTGAACCCCCGTTGAAACCGGGACAGGGGGCGAGTAAAGCTTTCTTT
CAISEPPLKPGQGASKAFF
>TRBV20-1|NA|10|NA|TRBJ2-7
TGCAGTGCTAGTCGACACGAGCAGTACTTC
CSASRHEQYF
>TRBV30|NA|12|once|TRBJ2-1
TGTGCCTGGAGTGCCCAGCGTGGGGAGCAGTTCTTC
CAWSAQRGEQFF
>TRBV7-2|NA|14|NA|TRBJ2-7
TGTGCCAGCAGCCCGCGCTCGGGGCCCTACGAGCAGTACTTC
CASSPRSGPYEQYF